This T cell receptor beta chain emerged from a study of identical twins. Points from the study as a whole: Sequences that were out-of-frame, alpha and twin-shared displayed an excess of low generation probability.

A universal primer site was created by template switching, with the cDNA bearing unique molecular identifiers. TCRdb ran MiXCR on the 5' RACE reads and lists one entry per CDR3 protein. The data contain roughly 1.6 million distinct CDR3 sequences, less than 35% of them singletons. This clonotype has just a few counts. Its antigen is still unknown. CDR3 size: 14 residues. CDR1 SEHNR and CDR2 FQNEAQ come from the germline V gene (reference sequence). V lost 5 bases, J lost 3 bases, and 14 bases lay in between. This chain connects TRBV7-9 to TRBJ2-7, with D tentatively TRBD2 (6 bases). Sequencing used cord blood. The receptor's source is a newborn girl in good health. The CDR3 region has the DNA TGTGCCAGCAGCAGAGCGGGTATTGACTACGAGCAGTACTTC. Translation gives CASSRAGIDYEQYF.